A selection of T cell receptor beta chains follows, all from one sample in a study of blood T cell repertoires in COVID-19. Sequencing used immunoSEQ multiplex PCR; TCRdb keeps in-frame clones, though not all of them. The data show under 45,000 clones, 70% to 90% seen once. Material for sequencing was peripheral blood. The receptors here all came from a man in his forties with active COVID-19. CDR3s include the opening cysteine and the closing phenylalanine or tryptophan. A D gene is named only where the DNA matches it firmly. Clone size, where shown, is once, few, many, or a class for clones that have expanded.

TRBD2	-	TRBV27	TRBJ2-1	CASSSLAGAPYDNEQFF	TGTGCCAGCAGTTCACTAGCGGGAGCACCTTACGACAATGAGCAGTTCTTC
TRBD1	-	TRBV28	TRBJ2-2	CASSLNRGRTGELFF	TGTGCCAGCAGTTTAAACAGGGGAAGAACCGGGGAGCTGTTTTTT
-	-	TRBV5-4	TRBJ2-7	CASSLVPGASYEQYF	TGTGCCAGCAGCTTGGTCCCAGGGGCCTCCTACGAGCAGTACTTC
-	-	TRBV6-1	TRBJ1-4	CASSERGSGEKLFF	TGTGCCAGCAGTGAACGGGGGTCTGGTGAAAAACTGTTTTTT
TRBD2	-	TRBV10-3	TRBJ2-7	CAISGRGRTSGTYEQYF	TGTGCCATCAGTGGGAGGGGACGGACTAGCGGGACCTACGAGCAGTACTTC
TRBD1	-	TRBV9	TRBJ1-5	CASSVDGQGNQPQHF	TGTGCCAGCAGCGTAGACGGACAGGGGAATCAGCCCCAGCATTTT
TRBD2	-	TRBV2	TRBJ2-1	CASRRGLAANNEQFF	TGTGCCAGCAGGAGGGGACTAGCGGCGAACAATGAGCAGTTCTTC
-	-	TRBV28	TRBJ1-1	CASSLNTGRNTEAFF	TGTGCCAGCAGTCTTAACACAGGGAGGAACACTGAAGCTTTCTTT
TRBD2	few	TRBV2	TRBJ2-3	CASSEAGDLTDTQYF	TGTGCCAGCAGTGAGGCGGGAGACTTGACAGATACGCAGTATTTT
-	few	TRBV5-5	TRBJ1-2	CASSPGTRNGYTF	TGTGCCAGCAGCCCCGGGACAAGAAATGGCTACACCTTC
TRBD1	-	TRBV10-3	TRBJ1-5	CATGGTGGGQPQHF	TGTGCCACAGGCGGGACAGGGGGGGGGCAGCCCCAGCATTTT
TRBD1	-	TRBV28	TRBJ1-2	CASSAWTGILIYGYTF	TGTGCCAGCAGTGCTTGGACAGGAATCTTAATCTATGGCTACACCTTC
-	-	TRBV3-1/TRBV3-2	TRBJ1-5	CASSQDTRYNQPQHF	TGTGCCAGCAGCCAAGATACCAGATATAATCAGCCCCAGCATTTT
TRBD2	-	TRBV27	TRBJ2-3	CASIPTNEREGLDTQYF	TGTGCCAGCATTCCGACAAATGAGCGGGAGGGCCTTGATACGCAGTATTTT
-	-	TRBV12-3/TRBV12-4	TRBJ2-5	CASSSTGQETQYF	TGTGCCAGCAGTTCGACGGGCCAAGAGACCCAGTACTTC
-	-	TRBV24-1	TRBJ1-2	CATSRQANYGYTF	TGTGCCACCAGTAGACAGGCTAACTATGGCTACACCTTC
-	-	TRBV28	TRBJ1-1	CASSPHRGAGTEAFF	TGTGCCAGCAGCCCCCACCGGGGGGCTGGCACTGAAGCTTTCTTT
-	-	TRBV10-3	TRBJ2-5	CAISEAVAQETQYF	TGTGCCATCAGTGAGGCAGTCGCCCAAGAGACCCAGTACTTC